The rows below give T cell receptor beta chains drawn from one sample of a study of blood T cell repertoires in COVID-19. Using immunoSEQ multiplex PCR, the repertoire was profiled, and TCRdb retains in-frame clones only, with some absent. The repertoire holds over 300,000 clones, 70% to 90% seen once, with approximately 9.4% in the top ten. Sequenced: PBMCs or T cells enriched from blood (not recorded which). The receptors shown here come from a woman aged 40-49 years who had recovered from COVID-19. The CDR3 runs from the conserved cysteine through the conserved F or W. A D gene is named only where the DNA matches it firmly. Only some rows state a clone size, as once, few, many or a class for expanded clones.

CDR3aa: CASSLGYGGVDTQYF
CDR3nt: TGTGCCAGCAGCTTAGGGTATGGAGGGGTAGATACGCAGTATTTT
j_gene: TRBJ2-3
d_gene: NA
abundance: NA
v_gene: TRBV11-3

CDR3aa: CASSFGAGGAKAGELFF
CDR3nt: TGCGCCAGCAGCTTCGGAGCGGGAGGGGCTAAAGCCGGGGAGCTGTTTTTT
j_gene: TRBJ2-2
d_gene: TRBD2
abundance: NA
v_gene: TRBV5-1

CDR3aa: CAWASGGAGEQYF
CDR3nt: TGTGCCTGGGCTAGCGGGGGGGCGGGAGAGCAGTACTTC
j_gene: TRBJ2-7
d_gene: TRBD2
abundance: NA
v_gene: TRBV30

CDR3aa: CASSWTSGRAGTGELFF
CDR3nt: TGTGCCAGCAGTTGGACTAGCGGGAGGGCCGGGACCGGGGAGCTGTTTTTT
j_gene: TRBJ2-2
d_gene: TRBD2
abundance: NA
v_gene: TRBV27

CDR3aa: CATSDGRTNEKLFF
CDR3nt: TGTGCCACCAGTGACGGGAGAACTAATGAAAAACTGTTTTTT
j_gene: TRBJ1-4
d_gene: NA
abundance: few
v_gene: TRBV24-1

CDR3aa: CAWSVLTNTGVYEQYF
CDR3nt: TGTGCCTGGAGTGTACTGACAAATACGGGGGTCTACGAGCAGTACTTC
j_gene: TRBJ2-7
d_gene: NA
abundance: once
v_gene: TRBV30

CDR3aa: CASSEGIPYEQYF
CDR3nt: TGTGCCAGCTCTGAGGGAATCCCCTACGAGCAGTACTTC
j_gene: TRBJ2-7
d_gene: NA
abundance: NA
v_gene: TRBV28

CDR3aa: CASSFWGYTDTQYF
CDR3nt: TGTGCCAGCAGTTTTTGGGGCTACACAGATACGCAGTATTTT
j_gene: TRBJ2-3
d_gene: NA
abundance: NA
v_gene: TRBV27

CDR3aa: CASSLGLTGARGYTF
CDR3nt: TGTGCCAGCAGTTTAGGCCTCACAGGGGCCCGCGGCTACACCTTC
j_gene: TRBJ1-2
d_gene: TRBD1
abundance: NA
v_gene: TRBV6-2/TRBV6-3

CDR3aa: CASSRGYEQYF
CDR3nt: TGTGCCAGCAGTAGGGGGTACGAGCAGTACTTC
j_gene: TRBJ2-7
d_gene: NA
abundance: NA
v_gene: TRBV27

CDR3aa: CASSTREGLMNTEAFF
CDR3nt: TGTGCCAGCAGCACCAGGGAAGGCCTCATGAACACTGAAGCTTTCTTT
j_gene: TRBJ1-1
d_gene: NA
abundance: NA
v_gene: TRBV27

CDR3aa: CASSELTSGRYNSPLHF
CDR3nt: TGTGCCAGCAGTGAACTCACCTCCGGGAGATATAATTCACCCCTCCACTTT
j_gene: TRBJ1-6
d_gene: NA
abundance: NA
v_gene: TRBV25-1

CDR3aa: CASSLVTGKETQYF
CDR3nt: TGTGCCAGCAGCTTAGTGACAGGAAAAGAGACCCAGTACTTC
j_gene: TRBJ2-5
d_gene: NA
abundance: NA
v_gene: TRBV7-2

CDR3aa: CASSPGQGVYEQYF
CDR3nt: TGTGCCAGCTCACCAGGGCAGGGGGTCTACGAGCAGTACTTC
j_gene: TRBJ2-7
d_gene: TRBD1
abundance: NA
v_gene: TRBV18

CDR3aa: CASSQGIQGGGTEAFF
CDR3nt: TGCGCCAGCAGCCAAGGTATACAGGGGGGAGGCACTGAAGCTTTCTTT
j_gene: TRBJ1-1
d_gene: TRBD1
abundance: NA
v_gene: TRBV4-1

CDR3aa: CATSRDLAGGDNEQFF
CDR3nt: TGTGCCACCAGCAGGGACTTAGCGGGAGGGGACAATGAGCAGTTCTTC
j_gene: TRBJ2-1
d_gene: TRBD2
abundance: NA
v_gene: TRBV15

CDR3aa: CATSDPDRESTSSYNEQFF
CDR3nt: TGTGCCACCAGTGACCCGGACAGGGAAAGTACCTCCTCCTACAATGAGCAGTTCTTC
j_gene: TRBJ2-1
d_gene: TRBD1
abundance: NA
v_gene: TRBV24-1

CDR3aa: CASSQPQGREFPGYTF
CDR3nt: TGTGCCAGCAGCCAACCCCAAGGCAGGGAATTTCCCGGCTACACCTTC
j_gene: TRBJ1-2
d_gene: NA
abundance: once
v_gene: TRBV7-8

CDR3aa: CASSPRTGGNTIYF
CDR3nt: TGTGCCAGCAGTCCAAGGACAGGGGGAAACACCATATATTTT
j_gene: TRBJ1-3
d_gene: TRBD1
abundance: NA
v_gene: TRBV28

CDR3aa: CASSRGWRTEAFF
CDR3nt: TGTGCCAGCAGCCGGGGGTGGCGCACTGAAGCTTTCTTT
j_gene: TRBJ1-1
d_gene: NA
abundance: NA
v_gene: TRBV28

CDR3aa: CASSPEGTGPGGGYTF
CDR3nt: TGCGCCAGCAGCCCAGAGGGGACAGGGCCTGGAGGTGGCTACACCTTC
j_gene: TRBJ1-2
d_gene: TRBD1
abundance: NA
v_gene: TRBV5-1

CDR3aa: CASSFTGQAAQKLFF
CDR3nt: TGTGCCAGCAGTTTTACAGGACAGGCGGCACAAAAACTGTTTTTT
j_gene: TRBJ1-4
d_gene: TRBD1
abundance: NA
v_gene: TRBV27